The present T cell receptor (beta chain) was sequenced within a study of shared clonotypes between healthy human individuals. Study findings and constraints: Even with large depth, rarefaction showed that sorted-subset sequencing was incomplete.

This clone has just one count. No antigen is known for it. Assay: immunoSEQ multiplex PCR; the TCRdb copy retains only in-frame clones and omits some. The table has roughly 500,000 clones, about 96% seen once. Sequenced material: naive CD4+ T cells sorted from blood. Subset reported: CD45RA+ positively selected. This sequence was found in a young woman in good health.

Written as DNA, the CDR3 is TGCAGTGCCACACGGGACAATGAGCAGTTCTTC. This translates into CSATRDNEQFF. This chain joins TRBV20-1 and TRBJ2-1; D is undetermined. Looked up from germline, CDR1 is DFQATT and CDR2 is SNEGSKA (reference sequence). The CDR3 covers 11 residues. The germline V and J ends were trimmed by 6 bases and 5 bases, with 8 bases remaining between them.